One sample yielded the 8 T cell receptor beta chains listed below, sequenced in a study of blood T cell repertoires in COVID-19. Profiled with immunoSEQ multiplex PCR; TCRdb holds only in-frame clones, not every one. The sample contains about 90,000 clones, 80% of which appear only once. Material for sequencing was peripheral blood. The source is a woman in her 70s with acute or convalescent COVID-19.

The chain couples TRBV3-1 (or the pseudogene TRBV3-2) to TRBJ1-6; tentatively, D is TRBD1 (5 bases). Trimming took off 2 bases at V and 2 bases at J, with 7 bases between the two ends. The germline gives CDR1 LGHDT, CDR2 YNNKEL (reference sequence). The length of the CDR3 is 15 residues. This CDR3 reads CASSQTGAYNSPLHF. The CDR3 coding sequence is TGTGCCAGCAGCCAAACAGGTGCCTATAATTCACCCCTCCACTTT.

The chain recombines TRBV7-9 with TRBJ2-3; D might be TRBD1 (6 bases). Germline-derived CDR1 and CDR2 are SEHNR and FQNEAQ (reference sequence). The CDR3 covers 16 residues. V was trimmed by 4 bases and J by 2 bases, leaving 16 bases between them. The CDR3 loop is CASSSGTTEFTDTQYF. CDR3 in DNA: TGTGCCAGCAGCTCCGGGACAACTGAATTCACAGATACGCAGTATTTT.

J is TRBJ1-5 and V is TRBV6-5; no reliable D call. Trimming took off 7 bases at V and 0 bases at J, with 13 bases between the two ends. The CDR3 consists of 15 residues. Germline lookup yields CDR1 MNHEY and CDR2 SVGAGI. CDR3 in DNA: TGTGCCAGCATGAGACTGACGAATAGCAATCAGCCCCAGCATTTT. Translating gives CASMRLTNSNQPQHF.

The chain uses TRBV5-1 and TRBJ1-1; 9 bases fit TRBD1. V lost 4 bases, J lost 8 bases, and 9 bases stayed unmatched. The germline V gene has CDR1 SGHRS and CDR2 YFSETQ. The CDR3 extends over 14 amino acids. CDR3 in DNA: TGCGCCAGCAGCGCGACAGGGGGACTATCCGAAGCTTTCTTT. As protein: CASSATGGLSEAFF.

The rearrangement links TRBV30 to TRBJ2-7; the match to TRBD1 covers 7 bases. J gave up 0 bases and V 2 bases, and 4 bases lay outside the gene matches. The CDR3 totals 14 residues. Germline V gene data show CDR1 as GTSNPN and CDR2 as SVGIG (reference sequence). CDR3 amino acids: CAWSPGGFSYEQYF. In nucleotides, the CDR3 is TGTGCCTGGAGTCCAGGGGGTTTCTCCTACGAGCAGTACTTC.

The J gene is TRBJ2-3, the V gene TRBV18; D unclear. The CDR3 covers 13 residues. The germline V and J ends were trimmed by 3 bases and 0 bases, with 4 bases remaining between them. Germline-derived CDR1 and CDR2 are KGHSH and LQKENI. The DNA of the CDR3 is TGTGCCAGCTCACCTTTAAGCACAGATACGCAGTATTTT. Its protein is CASSPLSTDTQYF.

This clone showed up just once. The chain recombines TRBV7-2 with TRBJ1-2; a weak D match, TRBD1 (6 bases). The V gene lost 1 base and the J gene lost 7 bases, with 16 bases spanning the gap. The CDR3 contains 15 residues. Germline lookup yields CDR1 SGHTA and CDR2 FQGNSA. Here the CDR3 DNA reads TGTGCCAGCAGCTTAGGGGGTGATCTGACAGGTGGCTACACCTTC. Encoded protein: CASSLGGDLTGGYTF.

J is TRBJ2-4 and V is TRBV6-5; a possible D gene is TRBD1 (6 bases). Trimming stripped 5 bases from V and 12 bases from J, with 14 bases between. The CDR3 loop spans 12 amino acids. Germline CDR1 is MNHEY and CDR2 is SVGAGI. The DNA for the CDR3 is TGTGCCAGCAGTAATGCCAGGGGACCTCAGTACTTC. The encoded protein is CASSNARGPQYF.